The rows below give T cell receptor beta chains drawn from one sample of a study of blood T cell repertoires in COVID-19. The repertoire was sequenced with immunoSEQ multiplex PCR; TCRdb's copy has only in-frame clones and lacks some. The table lists about 76,000 clones, about 82% of them singletons. The sample taken for sequencing was peripheral blood. These receptors originate from a woman aged 55-70 years with acute or convalescent COVID-19. The CDR3 runs from the conserved cysteine through the conserved F or W. The D gene is left open where the match is weak. Part of the rows lack a size; the others show once, few, many or a class for expanded clones.

V gene	clone size	D gene	J gene	CDR3 protein	CDR3 DNA
TRBV2	.	TRBD2	TRBJ2-1	CASSESTSGGLHNEQFF	TGTGCCAGCAGTGAAAGCACTAGCGGGGGGCTCCACAATGAGCAGTTCTTC
TRBV21-1	.	.	TRBJ1-1	CASSKGIAGGCEAFF	TGTGCCAGCAGCAAAGGGATTGCAGGGGGCTGTGAAGCTTTCTTT
TRBV12-3/TRBV12-4	.	.	TRBJ1-2	CASSVDSLYGYTF	TGTGCCAGCAGCGTGGACAGTCTCTATGGCTACACCTTC
TRBV7-6	few	TRBD1	TRBJ2-2	CASSFYSGQGRTGELFF	TGTGCCAGCAGCTTTTACTCGGGACAGGGGAGGACCGGGGAGCTGTTTTTT
TRBV7-2	.	TRBD1	TRBJ1-2	CASTRQGAYGYTF	TGTGCCAGCACTAGGCAGGGGGCTTATGGCTACACCTTC
TRBV5-1	.	.	TRBJ1-4	CASSPLQGPNEKLFF	TGCGCCAGCAGCCCCTTACAGGGCCCTAATGAAAAACTGTTTTTT
TRBV29-1	.	TRBD2	TRBJ2-3	CSVSSGGEDTQYF	TGCAGCGTTTCTAGCGGGGGGGAAGATACGCAGTATTTT
TRBV11-2	.	.	TRBJ1-2	CASSLDRYGYTF	TGTGCCAGCAGCTTAGATCGGTATGGCTACACCTTC
TRBV28	.	TRBD2	TRBJ2-1	CASSLAGGTYNEQFF	TGTGCCAGCAGTCTAGCGGGGGGGACCTACAATGAGCAGTTCTTC
TRBV5-5	.	TRBD1	TRBJ1-3	CASSQGTGGRSSGNTIYF	TGTGCCAGCAGCCAAGGGACAGGGGGCCGGAGCTCTGGAAACACCATATATTTT
TRBV11-3	once	TRBD1	TRBJ2-5	CASSPGTGSQETQYF	TGTGCCAGCAGCCCCGGGACAGGTAGCCAAGAGACCCAGTACTTC
TRBV30	.	TRBD1	TRBJ1-4	CASTGERVTNEKLFF	TGTGCCTCTACAGGGGAACGGGTAACTAATGAAAAACTGTTTTTT
TRBV5-1	.	.	TRBJ2-1	CASSFRAYGGDKYNEQFF	TGCGCCAGCAGCTTTAGGGCTTATGGCGGGGATAAGTACAATGAGCAGTTCTTC
TRBV6-4	.	TRBD2	TRBJ2-3	CASSTTSGGAWDTQYF	TGTGCCAGCAGTACTACTAGCGGGGGGGCCTGGGATACGCAGTATTTT
TRBV5-1	.	TRBD1	TRBJ1-4	CASSSTGDVEKLFF	TGCGCCAGCAGCTCGACAGGGGATGTGGAAAAACTGTTTTTT
TRBV11-2	.	.	TRBJ2-2	CASSLWGTGTGELFF	TGTGCCAGCAGCTTATGGGGCACCGGCACCGGGGAGCTGTTTTTT
TRBV6-5	.	.	TRBJ1-2	CASRALYGYTF	TGTGCCAGCAGGGCTCTCTATGGCTACACCTTC
TRBV27	.	TRBD1	TRBJ2-2	CASRNRDRGTGELFF	TGTGCCAGCAGAAACCGGGACAGGGGCACCGGGGAGCTGTTTTTT
TRBV30	.	.	TRBJ2-3	CAWTQGRVVDTQYF	TGTGCCTGGACCCAGGGGAGGGTGGTAGATACGCAGTATTTT
TRBV4-3	.	.	TRBJ2-3	CASSPRARGLDTQYF	TGCGCCAGCAGCCCCAGGGCGCGGGGGCTAGATACGCAGTATTTT
TRBV18	.	TRBD1	TRBJ1-6	CASSEDRGLSSYNSPLHF	TGTGCCAGCTCGGAGGACAGGGGGCTTTCCTCCTATAATTCACCCCTCCACTTT
TRBV24-1	.	.	TRBJ2-1	CATSDWRGDEQFF	TGTGCCACCAGTGATTGGAGGGGCGATGAGCAGTTCTTC
TRBV6-6	.	.	TRBJ1-4	CASGNLFGVFF	TGTGCCAGCGGAAACCTCTTCGGAGTGTTTTTT
TRBV28	.	.	TRBJ1-1	CASSLYVPGTYTEAFF	TGTGCCAGCAGTTTATACGTCCCGGGTACCTACACTGAAGCTTTCTTT
TRBV11-3	.	TRBD2	TRBJ2-3	CASSLRGLAIDTQYF	TGTGCCAGCAGCTTACGGGGACTAGCTATAGATACGCAGTATTTT
TRBV30	.	TRBD2	TRBJ2-5	CAWSSASGGEVETQYF	TGTGCCTGGAGTTCGGCTAGCGGGGGGGAGGTAGAGACCCAGTACTTC
TRBV3-1/TRBV3-2	.	.	TRBJ1-5	CASSRTASNQPQHF	TGTGCCAGCAGCCGGACAGCTAGCAATCAGCCCCAGCATTTT
TRBV30	.	TRBD2	TRBJ2-5	CAWSHSGGVIETQYF	TGTGCCTGGAGTCATAGCGGGGGGGTAATTGAGACCCAGTACTTC
TRBV30	.	TRBD1	TRBJ1-5	CAWSPRDRALLNQPQHF	TGTGCCTGGAGCCCCCGGGACAGGGCCCTACTCAATCAGCCCCAGCATTTT
TRBV5-4	.	.	TRBJ1-1	CASSPDIKRSTEAFF	TGTGCCAGCAGCCCGGACATCAAGAGAAGCACTGAAGCTTTCTTT
TRBV7-2	.	.	TRBJ2-5	CASSLVFAGNGETQYF	TGTGCCAGCAGCTTAGTTTTCGCAGGGAACGGAGAGACCCAGTACTTC
TRBV10-3	.	.	TRBJ1-1	CAIRGGDNTEAFF	TGTGCCATCAGGGGGGGGGATAACACTGAAGCTTTCTTT
TRBV18	.	.	TRBJ1-2	CASSPPTAPNYGYTF	TGTGCCAGCTCACCACCGACAGCACCCAACTATGGCTACACCTTC
TRBV3-1/TRBV3-2	.	.	TRBJ1-2	CASSQDWGQGGYTF	TGTGCCAGCAGCCAAGATTGGGGACAAGGGGGCTACACCTTC
TRBV19	.	.	TRBJ1-1	CATQRGGEAFF	TGTGCCACCCAACGGGGGGGGGAAGCTTTCTTT
TRBV7-2	.	.	TRBJ1-1	CASSLGADLSTEAFF	TGTGCCAGCAGCCTGGGGGCGGATTTGAGCACTGAAGCTTTCTTT
TRBV6-5	.	.	TRBJ1-5	CASKENQPQHF	TGTGCCAGCAAGGAGAATCAGCCCCAGCATTTT
TRBV7-2	.	.	TRBJ1-1	CASSLMGEGTEAFF	TGTGCCAGCAGCTTAATGGGTGAGGGCACTGAAGCTTTCTTT
TRBV19	.	TRBD1	TRBJ1-1	CASTQGAEAFF	TGTGCCAGTACCCAGGGGGCGGAAGCTTTCTTT
TRBV5-8	.	.	TRBJ1-1	CASSLLGGMNTEAFF	TGTGCCAGCAGCCTGCTGGGGGGGATGAACACTGAAGCTTTCTTT
TRBV19	.	TRBD1	TRBJ2-7	CASSTDRAFGEQYF	TGTGCCAGTAGTACGGACAGGGCATTCGGCGAGCAGTACTTC
TRBV30	.	.	TRBJ1-2	CAWSNSLAGNYGYTF	TGTGCCTGGAGTAACAGTTTGGCGGGGAACTATGGCTACACCTTC
TRBV28	.	.	TRBJ2-3	CASSGWAEATSTDTQYF	TGTGCCAGCAGTGGCTGGGCAGAAGCAACTAGCACAGATACGCAGTATTTT
TRBV20-1	.	TRBD2	TRBJ2-7	CSASSAGGSSYEQYF	TGCAGTGCTAGTTCTGCGGGGGGGAGCTCCTACGAGCAGTACTTC
TRBV7-2	.	.	TRBJ1-3	CASSLVRQSGNTIYF	TGTGCCAGCAGCTTAGTTAGACAGTCTGGAAACACCATATATTTT
TRBV12-3/TRBV12-4	few	.	TRBJ2-1	CASNSGSYNEQFF	TGTGCCAGCAATAGCGGCTCCTACAATGAGCAGTTCTTC
TRBV6-2/TRBV6-3	.	TRBD2	TRBJ2-3	CASSYSTSGGAADTQYF	TGTGCCAGCAGTTATTCGACTAGCGGGGGGGCGGCAGATACGCAGTATTTT
TRBV5-1	.	.	TRBJ2-5	CASSPPGVQETQYF	TGCGCCAGCAGCCCCCCAGGGGTACAAGAGACCCAGTACTTC
TRBV12-5	.	TRBD1	TRBJ1-1	CASARQGAEAFF	TGTGCTAGTGCCCGACAGGGGGCTGAAGCTTTCTTT
TRBV19	.	TRBD1	TRBJ2-1	CASSSQGANREQFF	TGTGCCAGTAGTTCACAGGGGGCGAACCGCGAGCAGTTCTTC